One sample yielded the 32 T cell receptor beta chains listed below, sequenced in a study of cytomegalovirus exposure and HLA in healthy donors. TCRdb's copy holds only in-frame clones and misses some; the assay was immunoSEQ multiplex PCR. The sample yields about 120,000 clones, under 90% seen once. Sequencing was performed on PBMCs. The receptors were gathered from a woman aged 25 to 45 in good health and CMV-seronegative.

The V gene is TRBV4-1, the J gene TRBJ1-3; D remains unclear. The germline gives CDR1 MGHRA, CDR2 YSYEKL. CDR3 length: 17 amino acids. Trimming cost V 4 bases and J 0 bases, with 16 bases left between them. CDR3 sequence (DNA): TGCGCCAGCAGCCGCGGGATTTTACTGAACTCTGGAAACACCATATATTTT. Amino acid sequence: CASSRGILLNSGNTIYF.

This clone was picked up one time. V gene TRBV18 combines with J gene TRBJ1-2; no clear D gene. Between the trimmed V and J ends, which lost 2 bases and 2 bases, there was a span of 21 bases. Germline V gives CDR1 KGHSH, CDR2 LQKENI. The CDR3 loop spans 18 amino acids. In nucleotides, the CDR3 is TGTGCCAGCTCACCAGTAGCCCCGAGTCGGACGGGGAACTATGGCTACACCTTC. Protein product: CASSPVAPSRTGNYGYTF. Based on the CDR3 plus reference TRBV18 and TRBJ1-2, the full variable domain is NAGVMQNPRHLVRRRGQEARLRCSPMKGHSHVYWYRQLPEEGLKFMVYLQKENIIDESGMPKERFSAEFPKEGPSILRIQQVVRGDSAAYFCASSPVAPSRTGNYGYTFGSGTRLTVV.

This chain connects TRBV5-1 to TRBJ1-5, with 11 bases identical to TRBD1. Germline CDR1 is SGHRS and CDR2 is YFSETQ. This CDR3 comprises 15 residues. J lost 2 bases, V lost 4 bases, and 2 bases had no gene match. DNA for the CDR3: TGCGCCAGCAGCCTGGGACAGGGGGGCAATCAGCCCCAGCATTTT. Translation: CASSLGQGGNQPQHF.

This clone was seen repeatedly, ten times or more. Written as DNA, the CDR3 is TGTGCCAGTAGTAGCGACAGGGTACGCGGCTACACCTTC. It yields the protein CASSSDRVRGYTF. The chain links TRBV19 to TRBJ1-2, with 7 bases fitting TRBD1. V lost 4 bases to trimming and J lost 8 bases; unmatched junction nucleotides: 7. CDR1 and CDR2 from the germline V gene are LNHDA and SQIVND (reference sequence). CDR3 size: 13 residues. Variable domain in full (rest from reference TRBV19 and TRBJ1-2): DGGITQSPKYLFRKEGQNVTLSCEQNLNHDAMYWYRQDPGQGLRLIYYSQIVNDFQKGDIAEGYSVSREKKESFPLTVTSAQKNPTAFYLCASSSDRVRGYTFGSGTRLTVV.

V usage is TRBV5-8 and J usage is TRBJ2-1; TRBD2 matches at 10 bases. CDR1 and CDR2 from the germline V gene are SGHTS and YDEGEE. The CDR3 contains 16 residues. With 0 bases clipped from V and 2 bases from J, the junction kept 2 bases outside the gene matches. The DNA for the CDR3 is TGTGCCAGCAGCTTGGGTCTAGCGGGGGCCTACAATGAGCAGTTCTTC. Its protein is CASSLGLAGAYNEQFF. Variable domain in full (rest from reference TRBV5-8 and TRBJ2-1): EAGVTQSPTHLIKTRGQQATLRCSPISGHTSVYWYQQALGLGLQFLLWYDEGEERNRGNFPPRFSGRQFPNYSSELNVNALELEDSALYLCASSLGLAGAYNEQFFGPGTRLTVL.

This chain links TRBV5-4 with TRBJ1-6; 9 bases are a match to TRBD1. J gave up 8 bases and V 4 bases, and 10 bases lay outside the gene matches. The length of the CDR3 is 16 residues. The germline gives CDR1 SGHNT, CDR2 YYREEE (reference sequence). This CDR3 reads CASSLGTGREDSPLHF. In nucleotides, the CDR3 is TGTGCCAGCAGCCTCGGGACAGGGAGGGAGGATTCACCCCTCCACTTT.

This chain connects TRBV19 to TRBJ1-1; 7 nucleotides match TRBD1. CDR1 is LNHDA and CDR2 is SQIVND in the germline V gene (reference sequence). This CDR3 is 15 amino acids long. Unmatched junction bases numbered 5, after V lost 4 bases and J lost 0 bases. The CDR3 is CASSTHRGMNTEAFF. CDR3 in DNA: TGTGCCAGTAGTACCCACAGGGGCATGAACACTGAAGCTTTCTTT.

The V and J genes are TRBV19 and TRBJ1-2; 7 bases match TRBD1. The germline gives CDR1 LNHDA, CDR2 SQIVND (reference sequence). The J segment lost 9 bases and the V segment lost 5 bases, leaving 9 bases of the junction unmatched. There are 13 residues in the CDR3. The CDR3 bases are TGTGCCAGTAGTCCCGACAGGGCCGAGAGCTACACCTTC. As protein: CASSPDRAESYTF.

CDR3 in DNA: TGTGCCTGGAGTGCCGGGACTAGCGTAGATACGCAGTATTTT. Its protein is CAWSAGTSVDTQYF. The V gene is TRBV30, the J gene TRBJ2-3, with 10 positions matching TRBD2. Germline V gene lookup returns CDR1 GTSNPN and CDR2 SVGIG (reference sequence). The CDR3 consists of 14 residues. The J segment lost 5 bases and the V segment lost 1 base, leaving 3 bases of the junction unmatched.

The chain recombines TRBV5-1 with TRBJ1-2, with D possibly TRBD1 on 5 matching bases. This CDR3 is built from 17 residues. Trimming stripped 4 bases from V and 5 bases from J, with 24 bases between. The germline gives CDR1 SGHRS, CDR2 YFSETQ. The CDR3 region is CASSPRSQTLGHYGYTF. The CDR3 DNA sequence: TGCGCCAGCAGCCCCCGTTCACAAACCTTGGGGCATTATGGCTACACCTTC.

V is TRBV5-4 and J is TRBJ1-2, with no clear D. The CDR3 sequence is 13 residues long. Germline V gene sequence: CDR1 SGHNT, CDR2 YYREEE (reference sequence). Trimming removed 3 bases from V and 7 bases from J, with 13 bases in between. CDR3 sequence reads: CASSSYRTGGYTF. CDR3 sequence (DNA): TGTGCCAGCAGCTCTTACAGAACTGGTGGCTACACCTTC.

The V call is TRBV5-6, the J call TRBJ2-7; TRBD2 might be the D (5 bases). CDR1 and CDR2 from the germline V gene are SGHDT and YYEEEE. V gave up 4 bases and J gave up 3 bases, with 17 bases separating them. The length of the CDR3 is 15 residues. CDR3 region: CASSRALPSGYEQYF. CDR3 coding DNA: TGTGCCAGCAGCCGGGCCCTTCCAAGCGGCTACGAGCAGTACTTC.

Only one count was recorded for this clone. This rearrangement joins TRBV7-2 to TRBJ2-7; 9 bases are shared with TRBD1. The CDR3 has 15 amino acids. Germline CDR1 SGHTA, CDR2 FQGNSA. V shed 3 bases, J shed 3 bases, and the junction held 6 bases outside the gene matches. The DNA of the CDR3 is TGTGCCAGCAGCTTGGGACAGGGTTTAGTCTACGAGCAGTACTTC. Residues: CASSLGQGLVYEQYF.

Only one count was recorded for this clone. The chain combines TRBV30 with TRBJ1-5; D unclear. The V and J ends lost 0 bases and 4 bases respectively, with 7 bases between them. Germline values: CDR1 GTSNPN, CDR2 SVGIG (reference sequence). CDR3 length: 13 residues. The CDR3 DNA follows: TGTGCCTGGAGTGTGGCGGAGAATCAGCCCCAGCATTTT. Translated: CAWSVAENQPQHF.

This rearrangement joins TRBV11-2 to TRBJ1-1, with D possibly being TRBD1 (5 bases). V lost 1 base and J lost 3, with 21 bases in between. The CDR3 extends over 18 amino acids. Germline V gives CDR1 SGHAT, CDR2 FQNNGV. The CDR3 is CASSLGPGEGRSDTEAFF. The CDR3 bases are TGTGCCAGCAGCTTAGGTCCGGGGGAGGGGAGATCGGACACTGAAGCTTTCTTT.

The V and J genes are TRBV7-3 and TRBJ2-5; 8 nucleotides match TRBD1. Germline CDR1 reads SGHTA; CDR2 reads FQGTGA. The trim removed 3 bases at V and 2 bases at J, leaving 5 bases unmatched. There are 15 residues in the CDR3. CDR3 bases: TGTGCCAGCAGCTTCACTGACAGGGGTCAAGAGACCCAGTACTTC. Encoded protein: CASSFTDRGQETQYF.

CDR3 in amino acids: CASRPPTPGQGGQPQHF. The DNA of the CDR3 is TGTGCCAGTAGACCCCCCACCCCGGGACAGGGAGGCCAGCCCCAGCATTTT. The chain employs TRBV19 and TRBJ1-5, with TRBD1 matching over 9 bases. The CDR3 extends over 17 amino acids. Germline V gene sequence: CDR1 LNHDA, CDR2 SQIVND (reference sequence). The V and J ends lost 6 bases and 7 bases, in that order; junction bases with no gene match: 16.

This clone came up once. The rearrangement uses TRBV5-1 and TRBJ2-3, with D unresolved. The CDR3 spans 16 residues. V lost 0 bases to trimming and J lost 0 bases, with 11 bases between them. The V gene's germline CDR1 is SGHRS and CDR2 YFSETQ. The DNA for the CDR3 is TGCGCCAGCAGCTTGGTCCCTAGTTCTAGCACAGATACGCAGTATTTT. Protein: CASSLVPSSSTDTQYF.

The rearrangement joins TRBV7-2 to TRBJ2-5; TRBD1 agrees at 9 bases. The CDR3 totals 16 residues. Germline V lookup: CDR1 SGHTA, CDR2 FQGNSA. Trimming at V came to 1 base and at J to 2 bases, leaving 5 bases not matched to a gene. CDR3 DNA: TGTGCCAGCAGCTTAGTGAGGGGGACAGGGCAAGAGACCCAGTACTTC. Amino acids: CASSLVRGTGQETQYF.

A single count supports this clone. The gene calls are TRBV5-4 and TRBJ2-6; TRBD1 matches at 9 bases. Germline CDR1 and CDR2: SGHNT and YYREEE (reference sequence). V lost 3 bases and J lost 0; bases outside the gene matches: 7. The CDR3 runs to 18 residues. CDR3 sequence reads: CASSSGQGLSSGANVLTF. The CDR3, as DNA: TGTGCCAGCAGCTCCGGACAGGGGTTAAGCTCTGGGGCCAACGTCCTGACTTTC.

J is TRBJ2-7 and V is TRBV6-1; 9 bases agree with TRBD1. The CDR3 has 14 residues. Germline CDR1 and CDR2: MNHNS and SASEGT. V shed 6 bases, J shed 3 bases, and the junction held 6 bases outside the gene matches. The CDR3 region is CASSWTGAYYEQYF. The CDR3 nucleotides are TGTGCCAGCAGCTGGACAGGGGCTTACTACGAGCAGTACTTC.

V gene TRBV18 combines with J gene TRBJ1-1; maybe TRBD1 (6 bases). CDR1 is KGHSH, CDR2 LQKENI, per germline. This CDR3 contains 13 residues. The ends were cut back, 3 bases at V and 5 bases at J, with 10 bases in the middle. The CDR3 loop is CASSPLRGTEAFF. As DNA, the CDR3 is TGTGCCAGCTCACCGCTCAGGGGAACTGAAGCTTTCTTT. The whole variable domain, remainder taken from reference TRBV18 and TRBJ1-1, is NAGVMQNPRHLVRRRGQEARLRCSPMKGHSHVYWYRQLPEEGLKFMVYLQKENIIDESGMPKERFSAEFPKEGPSILRIQQVVRGDSAAYFCASSPLRGTEAFFGQGTRLTVV.

DNA for the CDR3: TGTGCCAGCAGCTCAGCCGGGGGGGAGCAGTTCTTC. Translation gives CASSSAGGEQFF. The chain combines TRBV5-4 with TRBJ2-1; 7 bases agree with TRBD2. This CDR3 comprises 12 residues. In germline, CDR1 is SGHNT, CDR2 YYREEE (reference sequence). The V and J ends lost 3 bases and 10 bases, in that order; junction bases with no gene match: 4.

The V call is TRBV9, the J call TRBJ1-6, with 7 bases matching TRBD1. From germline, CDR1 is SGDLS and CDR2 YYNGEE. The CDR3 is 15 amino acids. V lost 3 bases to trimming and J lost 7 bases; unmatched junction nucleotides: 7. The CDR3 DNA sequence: TGTGCCAGCAGCGCTTGGGAACAGGGGAATTCACCCCTCCACTTT. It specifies CASSAWEQGNSPLHF.

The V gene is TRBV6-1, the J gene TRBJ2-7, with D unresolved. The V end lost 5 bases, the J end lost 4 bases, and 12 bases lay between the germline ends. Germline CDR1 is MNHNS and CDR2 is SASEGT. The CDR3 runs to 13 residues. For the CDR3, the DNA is TGTGCCAGCAGTCTGAGGAGCCATTACGAGCAGTACTTC. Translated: CASSLRSHYEQYF.

In DNA form, the CDR3 reads TGTGCCAGCAGCTCCTATCCCGGGACAGGGTCCGGGGCAGATACGCAGTATTTT. Its protein product is CASSSYPGTGSGADTQYF. The J gene is TRBJ2-3, the V gene TRBV5-6; TRBD1 agrees at 9 bases. This CDR3 is built from 18 residues. The J segment lost 4 bases and the V segment lost 3 bases, leaving 15 bases of the junction unmatched. Germline loops: CDR1 SGHDT, CDR2 YYEEEE.

Written as DNA, the CDR3 is TGCGCCAGCAGGTCTCAGTTCGTGGAGGGGAGGGCTAGCCGGATGAGACACTATGGCTACACCTTC. Translated, it gives CASRSQFVEGRASRMRHYGYTF. The V call is TRBV5-1, the J call TRBJ1-2; weak D call: TRBD1 (5 bases). The length of the CDR3 is 22 residues. Germline V gene lookup returns CDR1 SGHRS and CDR2 YFSETQ. The germline V and J ends were trimmed by 5 bases and 3 bases, with 38 bases remaining between them.

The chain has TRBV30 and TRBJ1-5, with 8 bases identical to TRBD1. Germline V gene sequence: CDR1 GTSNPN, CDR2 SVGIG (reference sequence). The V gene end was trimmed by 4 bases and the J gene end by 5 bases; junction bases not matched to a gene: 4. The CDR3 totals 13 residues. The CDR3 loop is CAWTGGLDQPQHF. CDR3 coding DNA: TGTGCCTGGACAGGGGGCCTCGATCAGCCCCAGCATTTT.

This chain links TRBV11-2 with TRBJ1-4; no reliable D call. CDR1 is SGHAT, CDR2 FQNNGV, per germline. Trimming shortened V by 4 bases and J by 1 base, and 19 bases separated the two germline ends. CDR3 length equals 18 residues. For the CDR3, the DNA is TGTGCCAGCAGCTCTCTTTCGGTCCGGTTCCTAACTAATGAAAAACTGTTTTTT. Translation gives CASSSLSVRFLTNEKLFF.

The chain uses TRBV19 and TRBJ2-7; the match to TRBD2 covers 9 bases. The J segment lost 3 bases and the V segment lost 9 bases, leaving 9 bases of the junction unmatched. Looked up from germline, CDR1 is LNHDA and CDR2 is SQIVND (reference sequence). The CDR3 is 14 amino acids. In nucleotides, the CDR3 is TGTGCCAGCCGGCCGACTAGCGGCCTCTACGAGCAGTACTTC. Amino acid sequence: CASRPTSGLYEQYF.

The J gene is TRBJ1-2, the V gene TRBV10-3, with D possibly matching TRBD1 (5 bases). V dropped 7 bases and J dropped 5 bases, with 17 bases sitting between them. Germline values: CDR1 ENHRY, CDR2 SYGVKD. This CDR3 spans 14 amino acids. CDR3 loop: CAINTGKGRYGYTF. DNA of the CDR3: TGTGCCATCAATACAGGAAAGGGTCGATATGGCTACACCTTC.

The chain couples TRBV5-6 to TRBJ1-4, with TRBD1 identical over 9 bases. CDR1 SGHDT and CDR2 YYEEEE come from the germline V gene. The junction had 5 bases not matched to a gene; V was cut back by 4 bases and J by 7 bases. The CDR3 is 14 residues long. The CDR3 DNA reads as TGTGCCAGCAGCCGTGGACAGGGGCCTGAAAAACTGTTTTTT. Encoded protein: CASSRGQGPEKLFF.